The 13 T cell receptor beta chains below come from one sample, sequenced in a study of T-cell memory formation after mild COVID-19. One entry per CDR3 protein results from TCRdb running MiXCR on the 5' RACE reads. The repertoire holds 450,000 or so distinct CDR3 sequences, with around 18% as singletons. The sequenced sample consisted of PBMCs or a T cell subset sorted from them (not recorded which). Every receptor here comes from an adult woman who had mild COVID-19 (a few samples of this study predate the infection). Cell type and time point are not known.

V gene TRBV2 combines with J gene TRBJ1-5, with D perhaps matching TRBD1 (5 bases). Germline CDR1 reads SNHLY; CDR2 reads FYNNEI. The V and J ends lost 7 bases and 4 bases respectively, with 11 bases between them. The CDR3 covers 13 residues. CDR3: CASKTDSNQPQHF. For the CDR3, the DNA is TGTGCCAGCAAAACCGACAGTAATCAGCCCCAGCATTTT.

V and J are TRBV19 and TRBJ2-1; the D is unclear. Germline values: CDR1 LNHDA, CDR2 SQIVND (reference sequence). V shed 3 bases and J shed 2 bases, with 8 bases lying between them. The CDR3 length is 14 residues. CDR3 residues: CASSIYSTYNEQFF. The CDR3 DNA follows: TGTGCCAGTAGTATTTACAGCACCTACAATGAGCAGTTCTTC.

This clonotype was found a few times. The gene calls are TRBV3-1 and TRBJ1-1; no clear D. Looked up from germline, CDR1 is LGHDT and CDR2 is YNNKEL (reference sequence). Trimming took 1 base from V and 0 from J, leaving 6 bases between them. This CDR3 region has 14 residues. CDR3 amino acids: CASSQGYLNTEAFF. The DNA for the CDR3 is TGTGCCAGCAGCCAAGGATACTTGAACACTGAAGCTTTCTTT.

This chain connects TRBV19 to TRBJ2-5; 12 nucleotides line up with TRBD2. Germline V gives CDR1 LNHDA, CDR2 SQIVND (reference sequence). The CDR3 runs to 14 residues. The junction had 3 bases not matched to a gene; V was cut back by 5 bases and J by 5 bases. This CDR3 reads CASSPTSGSETQYF. The CDR3 DNA sequence: TGTGCCAGTAGTCCGACTAGCGGGAGTGAGACCCAGTACTTC.

The chain carries TRBV29-1 and TRBJ1-2; 10 positions match TRBD1. The V and J ends lost 6 bases and 4 bases, in that order; junction bases with no gene match: 5. CDR3 length: 13 amino acids. Per germline, CDR1 SQVTM and CDR2 ANQGSEA. The CDR3 DNA sequence: TGCAGCGTCGCCGGACAGGGGGGCTATGGCTACACCTTC. Its protein is CSVAGQGGYGYTF.

The chain is built from TRBV4-3 and TRBJ2-7; 7 bases agree with TRBD2. Germline-derived CDR1 and CDR2 are LGHNA and YSLEER. The CDR3 sequence is 13 residues long. Germline trimming cut 4 bases from V and 3 bases from J; bases unmatched to any gene: 3. CDR3 sequence reads: CASSRQRDYEQYF. As DNA, the CDR3 is TGCGCCAGCAGCCGCCAGCGGGACTACGAGCAGTACTTC.

This clonotype was counted a few times. This chain connects TRBV6-2 or TRBV6-3 to TRBJ1-1; 8 bases are a match to TRBD1. CDR1 MNHEY and CDR2 SVGEGT come from the germline V gene. This CDR3 is 13 amino acids long. The trim removed 7 bases at V and 6 bases at J, leaving 7 bases unmatched. The CDR3 nucleotides are TGTGCCAGCATTAGTAACAGGGGGTCTGAAGCTTTCTTT. This translates into CASISNRGSEAFF.

This chain uses TRBV7-9 with TRBJ2-5, with 8 bases matching TRBD2. Germline loops: CDR1 SEHNR, CDR2 FQNEAQ (reference sequence). This CDR3 comprises 14 residues. With V trimmed by 5 bases and J by 3 bases, 5 bases remained unmatched. This CDR3 is CASSPFGREETQYF. The CDR3 DNA sequence: TGTGCCAGCAGCCCCTTCGGGAGGGAAGAGACCCAGTACTTC.

This clonotype was detected only a few times. The chain is built from TRBV6-5 and TRBJ2-7, with 7 nucleotides matching TRBD2. J gave up 3 bases and V 6 bases, and 5 bases lay outside the gene matches. Germline CDR1 reads MNHEY; CDR2 reads SVGAGI. The CDR3 sequence is 13 residues long. CDR3 sequence reads: CASSRGELYEQYF. CDR3 bases: TGTGCCAGCAGCCGGGGGGAACTCTACGAGCAGTACTTC.

As to this clonotype: One end of the junction fails to match germline, which may point to a read error. The chain is built from TRBV12-3 or TRBV12-4 and TRBJ2-2, with D maybe TRBD2 (5 bases). This CDR3 region has 13 residues. CDR3 sequence: CASSPTVVGEMFF. CDR3 coding DNA: TGTGCCAGCAGTCCCACAGTCGTCGGGGAGATGTTTTTT.

The J gene is TRBJ2-1, the V gene TRBV4-2; 11 bases line up with TRBD2. V was clipped by 2 bases and J by 6 bases; unmatched bases: 15. The length of the CDR3 is 19 residues. Germline V lookup: CDR1 LGHNA, CDR2 YNFKEQ. CDR3: CASSQTGRLAGNRVNEQFF. CDR3 bases: TGTGCCAGCAGCCAAACGGGCCGACTAGCGGGAAACCGGGTCAATGAGCAGTTCTTC.

This clonotype was seen a few times. V is TRBV5-1 and J is TRBJ2-7, with 7 bases matching TRBD1. The germline V gene has CDR1 SGHRS and CDR2 YFSETQ. CDR3 length equals 13 residues. Trimming removed 5 bases from V and 4 bases from J; junction bases left unmatched: 6. CDR3 protein: CASRKTGRYEQYF. CDR3 bases: TGCGCCAGCAGAAAGACAGGGCGATACGAGCAGTACTTC.

This chain joins TRBV7-3 and TRBJ2-5; D not certain. The CDR3 is made up of 15 amino acids. The V and J ends lost 1 base and 1 base respectively, with 10 bases between them. CDR1 is SGHTA, CDR2 FQGTGA, per germline. The CDR3, as DNA: TGTGCCAGCAGCTTAAGTAGGGCCTTCCAAGAGACCCAGTACTTC. It specifies CASSLSRAFQETQYF.